Detailed here is one T cell receptor beta chain. Its matching antigen is unknown. This entry is derived from a study of shared clonotypes between healthy human individuals. Study-wide findings and caveats: All-four-donor shared clonotypes had higher generation probabilities than non-shared clonotypes did. The naive CD4 repertoires of several donors were compared, and roughly 5% of clonotypes were shared.

The protocol was immunoSEQ multiplex PCR, while the TCRdb copy is restricted to in-frame clones and leaves out a portion. The table shows over 850,000 clones, with 75% to 85% occurring only once. The CDR3 has 16 residues. V lost 5 bases to trimming and J lost 5 bases; unmatched junction nucleotides: 7. The germline V gene has CDR1 SGHVS and CDR2 FQNEAQ. The sequenced sample consisted of memory CD4+ T cells from PBMCs. Indicated subset: CD45RA-negative fraction. This TCR was recovered from a man between 18 and 29 years old in good health. Some clones in this sample may be carry-over from other donors' samples. The rearrangement uses TRBV7-8 and TRBJ2-2; 11 nucleotides agree with TRBD2. CDR3 protein: CASSPLAGAGTGELFF. In DNA form, the CDR3 reads TGTGCCAGCAGCCCACTAGCGGGAGCGGGGACCGGGGAGCTGTTTTTT.